Following are 2 T cell receptor beta chains from one sample sequenced in a study of T cells and Merkel cell carcinoma outcomes. TCRdb's table, derived via immunoSEQ multiplex PCR, lists solely in-frame clones and lacks some. The sample lists about 6,400 clones; about 81% were seen once. Sample: tumor tissue from Merkel cell carcinoma. The receptors originated from a human donor with Merkel cell carcinoma. Some clones in this sample may be carry-over from other donors' samples.

The chain recombines TRBV7-2 with TRBJ1-2; 9 nucleotides align to TRBD1. Germline-derived CDR1 and CDR2 are SGHTA and FQGNSA. With 6 bases clipped from V and 2 bases from J, the junction kept 10 bases outside the gene matches. The CDR3 is 16 amino acids. The CDR3 bases are TGTGCCAGCAGAAGGGTAGGGGACAGGGAGAACTATGGCTACACCTTC. Its translation is CASRRVGDRENYGYTF.

The CDR3 protein is CASSLGLAEYEQYF. The CDR3 region has the DNA TGTGCCAGCAGCCTCGGACTAGCGGAATACGAGCAGTACTTC. This chain connects TRBV5-4 to TRBJ2-7; 10 bases agree with TRBD2. CDR3 length equals 14 residues. The trim removed 4 bases at V and 4 bases at J, leaving 5 bases unmatched. Germline CDR1 SGHNT, CDR2 YYREEE (reference sequence).